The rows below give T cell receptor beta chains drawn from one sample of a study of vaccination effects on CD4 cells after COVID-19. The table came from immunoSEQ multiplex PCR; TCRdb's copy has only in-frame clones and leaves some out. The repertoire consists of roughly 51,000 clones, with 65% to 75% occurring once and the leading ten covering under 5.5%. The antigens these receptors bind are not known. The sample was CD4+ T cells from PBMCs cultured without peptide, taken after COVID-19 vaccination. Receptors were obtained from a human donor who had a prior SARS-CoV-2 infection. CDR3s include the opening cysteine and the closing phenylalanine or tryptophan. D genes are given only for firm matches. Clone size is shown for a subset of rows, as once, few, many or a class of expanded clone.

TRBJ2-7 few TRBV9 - CASSVEGSYEQYF
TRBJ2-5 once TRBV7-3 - CASSLSRGETQYF
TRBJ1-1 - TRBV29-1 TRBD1 CSVVGGTGSTEAFF
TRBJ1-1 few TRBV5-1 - CASRERTDEAFF
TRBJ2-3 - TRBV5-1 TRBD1 CASSLGSTGQGVTDTQYF
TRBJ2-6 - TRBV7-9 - CASSSFPGWRHSGANVLTF
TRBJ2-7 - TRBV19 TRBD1 CASSLRQGLKSYEQYF
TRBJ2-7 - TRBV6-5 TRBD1 CASSIRDREYEQYF
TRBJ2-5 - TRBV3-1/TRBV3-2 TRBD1 CASSQARTGQETQYF
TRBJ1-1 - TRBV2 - CASSYQVVNTEAFF
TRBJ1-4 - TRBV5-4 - CASSPCEKLFF
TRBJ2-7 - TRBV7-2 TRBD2 CASSLSIGGGTYEQYF
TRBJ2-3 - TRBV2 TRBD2 CASSEGWGGTDTQYF
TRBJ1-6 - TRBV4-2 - CASSQGVGGNSPLHF
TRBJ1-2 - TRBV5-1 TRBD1 CASSPTGGSTNYGYTF
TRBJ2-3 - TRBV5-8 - CASSLGRGDTQYF
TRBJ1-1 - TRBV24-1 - CATSDSANTEAFF
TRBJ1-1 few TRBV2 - CASNPSGDTEAFF
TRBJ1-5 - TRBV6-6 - CASSYSRGIQPQHF
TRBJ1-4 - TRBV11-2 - CASSTGTRLGREKLFF
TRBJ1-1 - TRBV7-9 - CASTQLGGPTEAFF
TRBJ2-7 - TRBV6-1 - CASSERTASYEQYF
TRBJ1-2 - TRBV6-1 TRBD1 CASSEGQGWDGYTF
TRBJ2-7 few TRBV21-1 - CASSKDGPGGRLAGSSEQYF
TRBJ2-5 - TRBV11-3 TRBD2 CASSAGGQETQYF
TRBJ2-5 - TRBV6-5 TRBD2 CASRAGTTQETQYF
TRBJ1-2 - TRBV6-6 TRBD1 CASSYPPGTGGNGYTF
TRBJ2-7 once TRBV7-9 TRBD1 CASSLRGTGSYEQYF
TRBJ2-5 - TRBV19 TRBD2 CASSTTSGGPETQYF
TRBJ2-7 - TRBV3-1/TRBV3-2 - CASSQGGGFYEQYF
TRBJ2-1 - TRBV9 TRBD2 CASSPHSGRSPYNEQFF
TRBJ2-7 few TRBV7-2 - CASSIQDRYEQYF